This T cell receptor beta chain was identified in a study of CD8+ T cells in alopecia areata listed by TCRdb under 2018. About the study as a whole: Skin from C3H/HeJ donors with spontaneous alopecia (6-12 months old) was grafted onto female C3H/HeJ recipients aged roughly 6-11 weeks. Clonality in the scalp was compared among normal scalp (n=4), patchy alopecia areata scalp (n=8), and alopecia totalis/universalis scalp (n=8). RNA came from the PAXgene miRNA kit for fixed scalp, the miRNeasy kit for PBMCs, and the RNeasy kit for mouse skin. Human TCRbeta sequencing covered scalp tissue and sorted CD4+ and CD8+ peripheral blood T cells from patchy and totalis/universalis alopecia areata patients and healthy controls. High-throughput TCRbeta sequencing was used to examine T cell clonal expansion in alopecia areata in both the C3H/HeJ mouse model and human patients. Amplification of TCRbeta CDR3 regions was done by immunoSEQ multiplex PCR using 35 Vbeta forward primers and 13 Jbeta reverse primers. Here is what the overall study found, with its caveats: Unlike mouse skin, where gammadelta T cells dominate, normal human skin contains resident alphabeta T cells that get sequenced too, which complicates analysis of the scalp TCR repertoire. Shared TCR sequences between patients were less evident than in mice, which may be partly attributable to HLA diversity in the patient population. Lesional scalp, especially in alopecia totalis/universalis, showed higher clonality and more expanded CD8+ clones than normal scalp, suggesting antigenic drive.

Many counts were recorded for this clone. The antigen this receptor binds is unknown. Gene names and germline sequences here are all drawn from mouse data. The read gets to within 4 residues of the CDR3 end, and the germline J gene fills in the rest. The sample holds other DNA sequences that translate to the same CDR3. For CDR1 and CDR2, the germline V gene (reference sequence) lists NSQYPW and LRSPGD. Reading from cysteine to phenylalanine, the CDR3 counts 16 amino acids. The DNA covers only part of the CDR3, 36 bases in frame from base 1. V lost 2 bases and J lost 0 bases, and the count of bases not matched to a germline gene is 3. Libraries were prepared through the immunoSEQ multiplex PCR assay. RNA was extracted from all samples and reverse transcribed into cDNA as template for TCR sequencing. SuperScript III was used for first-strand cDNA synthesis, primed with a 2:1 mix of oligo-dT and random hexamers. A synthetic immune receptor repertoire was used to assess amplification bias, and residual bias was removed computationally. Sequencing of the libraries was done on Illumina HiSeq using 60 bp reads that spanned the CDR3 and were read from J toward V. Per the authors' processing: Raw reads were preprocessed for error removal, and CDR3 was defined according to IMGT conventions as running from the conserved cysteine to phenylalanine. Clonality was computed as 1 minus the Shannon entropy, with the entropy normalized by log2 of the number of productive unique TCRs. Whether scalp clones were CD4 or CD8 was inferred by matching scalp TCRbeta sequences against CD4 and CD8 repertoires sorted from blood. The clones in this table, taken by TCRdb from immuneACCESS, are in-frame only. Not every clone is retained; where verified, under half of the shortfall comes from an unresolved V gene, and the cause of the rest is unknown. That table gives V, J and clone size, and the DNA gave D and trimming. This sample holds about 120,000 clones in total, without any singletons. The top ten clonotypes cover about 19% of the sample.

This TCR derives from a C3H/HeJ mouse with alopecia areata. The MHC haplotype that this mouse strain carries is H2-k. The sample was lesional skin. The chain was built from TRBV1 and TRBJ1-4; 7 bases in between match TRBD1. The CDR3 DNA, read in part, is TGCACCTGCAGTGCAAGACAGGGAGTTTCCAACGAA. The encoded protein is CTCSARQGVSNE. In full, the CDR3 reads CTCSARQGVSNERLFF. This CDR3, with the reference TRBV1 and TRBJ1-4 proteins standing in past its ends, gives the full variable domain VTLLEQNPRWRLVPRGQAVNLRCILKNSQYPWMSWYQQDLQKQLQWLFTLRSPGDKEVKSLPGADYLATRVTDTELRLQVANMSQGRTLYCTCSARQGVSNERLFFGHGTKLSVL.